This TCR beta chain comes out of a study of blood T cell repertoires in COVID-19. Sequencing used immunoSEQ multiplex PCR; TCRdb keeps in-frame clones, though not all of them. The table records roughly 100,000 clones, approximately 86% of them present only once. This clonotype was obtained from a woman aged 50 to 60 with COVID-19, enrolled during active disease. Sample: peripheral blood.

CDR3 nucleotide sequence: TGTGCCAGCAGCCGCGCCCGGAGCGCCTCTCCCATAAACAATGAGCAGTTCTTC. Encoded protein: CASSRARSASPINNEQFF. The V and J genes are TRBV7-9 and TRBJ2-1, with D uncertain. The germline V gene encodes CDR1 SEHNR and CDR2 FQNEAQ (reference sequence). V lost 5 bases, J lost 5 bases, and 25 bases lay in between. The CDR3 runs to 18 residues.